The present T cell receptor (beta chain) was sequenced within a study of blood T cell repertoires in COVID-19. Background on the study: COVID-19 samples collected from the United States, Italy and Spain covered acute and convalescent phases. PBMCs, B-cell-depleted T cells, or T cells were the source of the cDNA or gDNA that made up the material.

As originally analysed: Amplified reference gene primers provided the basis for estimating nucleated cell counts. The table came from immunoSEQ multiplex PCR; TCRdb's copy has only in-frame clones and leaves some out. V, J and clone size are taken as reported in that table, and D and trimming were inferred from the DNA itself. The data contain some 85,000 clones, about 80% of them seen just once; the ten biggest clones take up around 49%. The CDR3 consists of 13 residues. Germline assignment: CDR1 MDHEN and CDR2 SYDVKM. V lost 2 bases, J lost 7 bases, and 12 bases lay in between. The gene calls are TRBV28 and TRBJ2-7; D remains unclear. The receptor was isolated from a human donor in a cohort sampled during active COVID-19. The sample taken for sequencing was peripheral blood. In nucleotides, the CDR3 is TGTGCCAGCAGTTTAGACGGATCGAGGGAGCAGTACTTC. Translating it yields CASSLDGSREQYF. Variable domain in full (rest from reference TRBV28 and TRBJ2-7): DVKVTQSSRYLVKRTGEKVFLECVQDMDHENMFWYRQDPGLGLRLIYFSYDVKMKEKGDIPEGYSVSREKKERFSLILESASTNQTSMYLCASSLDGSREQYFGPGTRLTVT.